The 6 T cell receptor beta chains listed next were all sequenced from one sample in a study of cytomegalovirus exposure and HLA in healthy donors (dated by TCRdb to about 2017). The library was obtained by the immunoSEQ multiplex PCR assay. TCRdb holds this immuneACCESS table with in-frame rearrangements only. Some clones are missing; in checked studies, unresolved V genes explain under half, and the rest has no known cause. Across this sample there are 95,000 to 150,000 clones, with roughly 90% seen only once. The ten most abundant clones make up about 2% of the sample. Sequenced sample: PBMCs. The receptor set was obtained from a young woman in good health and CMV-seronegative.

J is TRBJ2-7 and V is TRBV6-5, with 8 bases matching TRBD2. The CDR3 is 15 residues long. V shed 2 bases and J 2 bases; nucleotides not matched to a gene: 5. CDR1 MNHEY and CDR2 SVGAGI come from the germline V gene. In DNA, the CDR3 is TGTGCCAGCAGTTACGGCACTAGCGGAACCTACGAGCAGTACTTC. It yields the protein CASSYGTSGTYEQYF.

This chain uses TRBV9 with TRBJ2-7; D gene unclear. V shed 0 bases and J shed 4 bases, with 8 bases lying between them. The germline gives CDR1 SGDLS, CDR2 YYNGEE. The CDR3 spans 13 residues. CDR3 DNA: TGTGCCAGCAGCGTAGCTACAGAATACGAGCAGTACTTC. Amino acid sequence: CASSVATEYEQYF.

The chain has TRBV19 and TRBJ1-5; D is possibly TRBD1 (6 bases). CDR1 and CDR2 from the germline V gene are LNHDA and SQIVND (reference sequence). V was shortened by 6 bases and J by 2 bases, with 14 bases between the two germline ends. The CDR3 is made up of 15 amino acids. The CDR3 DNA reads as TGTGCCAGTAGCTCCAGGGGCTCGGGCAATCAGCCCCAGCATTTT. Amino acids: CASSSRGSGNQPQHF.

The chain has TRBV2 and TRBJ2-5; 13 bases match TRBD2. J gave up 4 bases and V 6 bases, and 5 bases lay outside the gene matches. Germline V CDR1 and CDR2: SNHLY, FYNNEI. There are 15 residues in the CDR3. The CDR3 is CASRRTSGSSETQYF. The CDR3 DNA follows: TGTGCCAGCAGGAGGACTAGCGGGAGTTCAGAGACCCAGTACTTC.

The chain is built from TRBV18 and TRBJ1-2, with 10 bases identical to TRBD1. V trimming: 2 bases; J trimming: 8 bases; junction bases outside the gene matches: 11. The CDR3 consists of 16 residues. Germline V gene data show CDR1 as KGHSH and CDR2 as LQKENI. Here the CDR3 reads CASSPGLRQGAEGYTF. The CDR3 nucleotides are TGTGCCAGCTCACCAGGATTAAGACAGGGGGCAGAGGGCTACACCTTC.

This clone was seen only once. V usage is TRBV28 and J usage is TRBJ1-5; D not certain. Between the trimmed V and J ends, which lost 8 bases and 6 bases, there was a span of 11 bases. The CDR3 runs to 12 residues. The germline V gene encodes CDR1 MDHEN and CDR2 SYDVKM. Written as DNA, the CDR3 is TGTGCCAGCGTCGAGGTCGGTCAGCCCCAGCATTTT. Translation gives CASVEVGQPQHF. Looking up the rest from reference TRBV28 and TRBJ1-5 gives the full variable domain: DVKVTQSSRYLVKRTGEKVFLECVQDMDHENMFWYRQDPGLGLRLIYFSYDVKMKEKGDIPEGYSVSREKKERFSLILESASTNQTSMYLCASVEVGQPQHFGDGTRLSIL.